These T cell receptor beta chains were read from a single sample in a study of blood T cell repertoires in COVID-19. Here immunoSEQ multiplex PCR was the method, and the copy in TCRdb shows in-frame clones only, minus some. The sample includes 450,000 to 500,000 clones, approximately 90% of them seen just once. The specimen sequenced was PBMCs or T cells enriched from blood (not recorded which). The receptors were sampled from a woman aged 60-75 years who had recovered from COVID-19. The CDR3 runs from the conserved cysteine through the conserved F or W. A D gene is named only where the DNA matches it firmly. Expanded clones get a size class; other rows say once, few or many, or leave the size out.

DNA: TGTGCCAGCAGCTTGAATGGGGCCGGCACAGATACGCAGTATTTT
CDR3: CASSLNGAGTDTQYF
length: 15
J: TRBJ2-3
size: -
D: -
V: TRBV5-6

DNA: TGTGCCAGCAGCCTGACAGGGGCAGATACGCAGTATTTT
CDR3: CASSLTGADTQYF
length: 13
J: TRBJ2-3
size: -
D: TRBD1
V: TRBV7-2

DNA: TGTGCCAGCAGAGGGACAGGGTTGGAAAAACTGTTTTTT
CDR3: CASRGTGLEKLFF
length: 13
J: TRBJ1-4
size: -
D: TRBD1
V: TRBV12-3/TRBV12-4

DNA: TGTGCCAGCAGCTTAGGCCCTAGCTCATTGTTACGCGAGCAGTACTTC
CDR3: CASSLGPSSLLREQYF
length: 16
J: TRBJ2-7
size: -
D: -
V: TRBV7-2

DNA: TGTGCCAGCAGCCCCCGACAGGGGGTATTCTACGAGCAGTACTTC
CDR3: CASSPRQGVFYEQYF
length: 15
J: TRBJ2-7
size: -
D: TRBD1
V: TRBV7-6

DNA: TGTGCCAGCAGCAAGGTGACTCCCGAGCAGTACTTC
CDR3: CASSKVTPEQYF
length: 12
J: TRBJ2-7
size: -
D: -
V: TRBV5-8

DNA: TGTGCCAGCAGTGAATTGGGAGGGTTAGGGGGAAACACCATATATTTT
CDR3: CASSELGGLGGNTIYF
length: 16
J: TRBJ1-3
size: -
D: -
V: TRBV6-1

DNA: TGTGCCAGCAGCCCCCGACAGGGAACTACATACAATGAGCAGTTCTTC
CDR3: CASSPRQGTTYNEQFF
length: 16
J: TRBJ2-1
size: -
D: TRBD1
V: TRBV9

DNA: TGCAGCGTTGATGACGGGAGGGATACGCAGTATTTT
CDR3: CSVDDGRDTQYF
length: 12
J: TRBJ2-3
size: -
D: TRBD2
V: TRBV29-1

DNA: TGTGCCAGCAGCCCACGTCGAAGGGACAGTCAAGAGACCCAGTACTTC
CDR3: CASSPRRRDSQETQYF
length: 16
J: TRBJ2-5
size: -
D: TRBD1
V: TRBV9

DNA: TGTGCCAGCAGTTATTACCGGGACAACTACGAGCAGTACTTC
CDR3: CASSYYRDNYEQYF
length: 14
J: TRBJ2-7
size: -
D: -
V: TRBV6-5

DNA: TGTGCCAGCAGCCAAGATAGAGGGGGTGGAAGCTACACCTTC
CDR3: CASSQDRGGGSYTF
length: 14
J: TRBJ1-2
size: -
D: -
V: TRBV3-1/TRBV3-2

DNA: TGCGCCAGCAGTCGAGGACAGACCTATGGCTACACCTTC
CDR3: CASSRGQTYGYTF
length: 13
J: TRBJ1-2
size: -
D: -
V: TRBV5-1

DNA: TGTGCCAGCAGACTTCTAGCGGGGACCACCGGGGAGCTGTTTTTT
CDR3: CASRLLAGTTGELFF
length: 15
J: TRBJ2-2
size: -
D: TRBD2
V: TRBV6-5

DNA: TGTGCCAGCAGCTTTGTGGCAGGGAATCAGCCCCAGCATTTT
CDR3: CASSFVAGNQPQHF
length: 14
J: TRBJ1-5
size: -
D: -
V: TRBV5-5

DNA: TGTGCCAGCAGTAGTCCGGGACAGGGTACAGATACGCAGTATTTT
CDR3: CASSSPGQGTDTQYF
length: 15
J: TRBJ2-3
size: -
D: TRBD1
V: TRBV28

DNA: TGTGCCAGCAGCCAAGTGGGGGGACGGGACAGCCTCTACGAGCAGTACTTC
CDR3: CASSQVGGRDSLYEQYF
length: 17
J: TRBJ2-7
size: -
D: -
V: TRBV3-1/TRBV3-2

DNA: TGCAGCGTTGAAGGCGGGGCAGGGTCGAGCGAGCAGTACTTC
CDR3: CSVEGGAGSSEQYF
length: 14
J: TRBJ2-7
size: -
D: -
V: TRBV29-1

DNA: TGTGCCAGCAGTTACAGCCCCGAGGGAGCTGAAGCTTTCTTT
CDR3: CASSYSPEGAEAFF
length: 14
J: TRBJ1-1
size: -
D: -
V: TRBV6-6

DNA: TGTGCCAGCAGCAATAGTCAACGGGATCAGCCCCAGCATTTT
CDR3: CASSNSQRDQPQHF
length: 14
J: TRBJ1-5
size: few
D: -
V: TRBV21-1

DNA: TGTGCCAGTAGCCGTCCGGAGCGCAATCAGCCCCAGCATTTT
CDR3: CASSRPERNQPQHF
length: 14
J: TRBJ1-5
size: once
D: -
V: TRBV19

DNA: TGTGCCACCAGTGACTCCGGGACAGGGGACACTGAAGCTTTCTTT
CDR3: CATSDSGTGDTEAFF
length: 15
J: TRBJ1-1
size: -
D: TRBD1
V: TRBV24-1

DNA: TGTGCCAGCAGCCCATCAGGGGCTTGGGGCACTGAAGCTTTCTTT
CDR3: CASSPSGAWGTEAFF
length: 15
J: TRBJ1-1
size: -
D: -
V: TRBV6-5

DNA: TGTGCCAGCAGGACAGCAACGAACACCGGGGAGCTGTTTTTT
CDR3: CASRTATNTGELFF
length: 14
J: TRBJ2-2
size: -
D: -
V: TRBV9

DNA: TGTGCCAGCAGCCAAGATCCGTGGGGCACTGGCTACACCTTC
CDR3: CASSQDPWGTGYTF
length: 14
J: TRBJ1-2
size: -
D: -
V: TRBV3-1/TRBV3-2

DNA: TGTGCCAGCACCGCCCAGGGGAGAGCTACAGATACGCAGTATTTT
CDR3: CASTAQGRATDTQYF
length: 15
J: TRBJ2-3
size: -
D: -
V: TRBV6-5

DNA: TGCGCCAGCAGTGCTACAGGGTCGACTAACTATGGCTACACCTTC
CDR3: CASSATGSTNYGYTF
length: 15
J: TRBJ1-2
size: -
D: -
V: TRBV10-2

DNA: TGTGCCATCAGTGAGTTCGTTAGCGGGGGCCAAGACAATGAGCAGTTCTTC
CDR3: CAISEFVSGGQDNEQFF
length: 17
J: TRBJ2-1
size: -
D: TRBD2
V: TRBV10-3

DNA: TGTGCCAGCAAGCGGGATAGGGAGAACACTGAAGCTTTCTTT
CDR3: CASKRDRENTEAFF
length: 14
J: TRBJ1-1
size: -
D: -
V: TRBV28

DNA: TGTGCCAGCAGTCCCCGGACAGAAATCTCCTATAATTCACCCCTCCACTTT
CDR3: CASSPRTEISYNSPLHF
length: 17
J: TRBJ1-6
size: few
D: -
V: TRBV6-6

DNA: TGTGCCAGCAGCCGTGGAGCCTACGACTCTGGAAACACCATATATTTT
CDR3: CASSRGAYDSGNTIYF
length: 16
J: TRBJ1-3
size: -
D: -
V: TRBV5-5

DNA: TGTGCCAGCAGCCAACAGGAGAACACTGAAGCTTTCTTT
CDR3: CASSQQENTEAFF
length: 13
J: TRBJ1-1
size: once
D: -
V: TRBV7-7

DNA: TGCGCCAGCAGCTTGGTGGCAGACTATGGCTACACCTTC
CDR3: CASSLVADYGYTF
length: 13
J: TRBJ1-2
size: -
D: -
V: TRBV5-1

DNA: TGTGCCAGCATCAACTACGAGCAGTACTTC
CDR3: CASINYEQYF
length: 10
J: TRBJ2-7
size: -
D: -
V: TRBV27

DNA: TGTGCCAGCAGGGGACAGGGAAGCACTGAAGCTTTCTTT
CDR3: CASRGQGSTEAFF
length: 13
J: TRBJ1-1
size: -
D: TRBD1
V: TRBV2

DNA: TGCGCCAGCAGCCTCGACAGGGCTGACTACGAGCAGTACTTC
CDR3: CASSLDRADYEQYF
length: 14
J: TRBJ2-7
size: -
D: TRBD1
V: TRBV5-1

DNA: TGCGCCAGCAAAATCGGACAGGTCCCATGGGGAAGTCAGCCCCAGCATTTT
CDR3: CASKIGQVPWGSQPQHF
length: 17
J: TRBJ1-5
size: once
D: TRBD1
V: TRBV10-1

DNA: TGTGCTAGCAGACCCGAGGTGAACACCGGGGAGCTGTTTTTT
CDR3: CASRPEVNTGELFF
length: 14
J: TRBJ2-2
size: -
D: -
V: TRBV7-7

DNA: TGCGCCAGCAGCCAAGGTCGGCTTCGGGGGACAGGACGAATAGCTAGCACAGATACGCAGTATTTT
CDR3: CASSQGRLRGTGRIASTDTQYF
length: 22
J: TRBJ2-3
size: -
D: TRBD1
V: TRBV4-1

DNA: TGCAGCGTTTCCGACACTGAAGCTTTCTTT
CDR3: CSVSDTEAFF
length: 10
J: TRBJ1-1
size: -
D: -
V: TRBV29-1

DNA: TGCGCCAGCAGCTTAGAGGGGGCTGGTCAGCCCCAGCATTTT
CDR3: CASSLEGAGQPQHF
length: 14
J: TRBJ1-5
size: -
D: TRBD1
V: TRBV5-1

DNA: TGTGCCAGCTCACTACAGGGATATGCAGGAAACACCATATATTTT
CDR3: CASSLQGYAGNTIYF
length: 15
J: TRBJ1-3
size: -
D: -
V: TRBV18

DNA: TGTGCCAGCTCACCTCAGCAGGTTGAAGAGACCCAGTACTTC
CDR3: CASSPQQVEETQYF
length: 14
J: TRBJ2-5
size: -
D: -
V: TRBV18

DNA: TGTGCCAGCAGGGGGCAGGGCAATCAGCCCCAGCATTTT
CDR3: CASRGQGNQPQHF
length: 13
J: TRBJ1-5
size: -
D: -
V: TRBV12-3/TRBV12-4

DNA: TGTGCCACCAGTGAAAAGGGACAGGGCTACACCTTC
CDR3: CATSEKGQGYTF
length: 12
J: TRBJ1-2
size: -
D: TRBD1
V: TRBV24-1

DNA: TGTGCCACCAGTGAACGGACTCTAAACACCGGGGAGCTGTTTTTT
CDR3: CATSERTLNTGELFF
length: 15
J: TRBJ2-2
size: -
D: -
V: TRBV24-1

DNA: TGTGCCAGCAGTTACTGGGTAGGGGGAAACACTGAAGCTTTCTTT
CDR3: CASSYWVGGNTEAFF
length: 15
J: TRBJ1-1
size: -
D: -
V: TRBV6-5

DNA: TGTGCCAGCAGCCAAGTACAGGGGAGTTCACCCCTCCACTTT
CDR3: CASSQVQGSSPLHF
length: 14
J: TRBJ1-6
size: -
D: TRBD1
V: TRBV3-1/TRBV3-2

DNA: TGTGCCAGCAGCTTGCGGGGGACCAATGAGCAGTTCTTC
CDR3: CASSLRGTNEQFF
length: 13
J: TRBJ2-1
size: few
D: -
V: TRBV5-4

DNA: TGTGCCAGCAGCTTCGTGGACAGGGAATACGAGCAGTACTTC
CDR3: CASSFVDREYEQYF
length: 14
J: TRBJ2-7
size: -
D: TRBD1
V: TRBV5-5

DNA: TGCGCCAGCAGCCAAGGGGGTGGGGGGGCGAGTTCCTACGAGCAGTACTTC
CDR3: CASSQGGGGASSYEQYF
length: 17
J: TRBJ2-7
size: -
D: -
V: TRBV4-1

DNA: TGTGCCAGCAGCACCCTACTCAGGGATGGCTACACCTTC
CDR3: CASSTLLRDGYTF
length: 13
J: TRBJ1-2
size: -
D: -
V: TRBV7-2

DNA: TGTGCCAGCAGCTTGGGGAGGAATAATCAGCCCCAGCATTTT
CDR3: CASSLGRNNQPQHF
length: 14
J: TRBJ1-5
size: -
D: -
V: TRBV5-6

DNA: TGTGCCAGTCCGGGACAGCCTAACACTGAAGCTTTCTTT
CDR3: CASPGQPNTEAFF
length: 13
J: TRBJ1-1
size: once
D: TRBD1
V: TRBV6-5

DNA: TGTGCCAGCAGTGAACTGGGGAGGGAGACCCAGTACTTC
CDR3: CASSELGRETQYF
length: 13
J: TRBJ2-5
size: -
D: -
V: TRBV2